This T cell receptor (beta chain) was identified during a study of blood T cell repertoires in COVID-19. On the study more broadly: Nucleic acid was either cDNA or gDNA, and it came from T cells, B-cell-depleted T cells, or PBMCs.

As originally analysed: It was from reference gene primer amplification that nucleated cell counts were estimated. Libraries were prepared by immunoSEQ multiplex PCR; TCRdb keeps only in-frame clonotypes and omits some of them. For V, J and clone size, that table is used; D and trimming come from the DNA. This table holds over 200,000 clones, 87% found once. The CDR3 is made up of 11 amino acids. CDR1 and CDR2 from the germline V gene are MNHEY and SMNVEV (reference sequence). With 10 bases removed from V and 3 bases from J, the gap between germline ends came to 10 bases. Participants, about 18 to 100 years old, spanned fewer than 25 US areas. Either two negative PCRs, clearance, or symptom resolution qualified Cohort 3 donors as recovered.

The TCR originated in a young man who had recovered from COVID-19. Source material: PBMCs or T cells enriched from blood (not recorded which). V usage is TRBV27 and J usage is TRBJ2-7; D possibly corresponds to TRBD2 (5 bases). Written as DNA, the CDR3 is TGTGCCACCGGGGAAGTCTACGAGCAGTACTTC. Translation: CATGEVYEQYF.